This entry concerns a single T cell receptor beta chain. No antigen is known for it. Primers: 60 V beta forward and 13 J beta reverse. TCRdb keeps only in-frame clones here, not all; method: immunoSEQ multiplex PCR. The repertoire includes 93,000 or so clones, 75% to 85% of them detected once, and over 5% sits in the top ten. This entry comes from a study of glioma-infiltrating T cells after dendritic cell vaccination. Study observations and caveats: Complete blood and tumor specimen sets were limited to few patients. TCR clonality showed no direct relationship with survival.

Blood PBMC samples: pre-vaccination, two weeks post third vaccination, and at tumor progression. Germline V gene data show CDR1 as MNHNY and CDR2 as SVGAGI (reference sequence). CDR3 size: 15 residues. V lost 8 bases and J lost 0, with 16 bases in between. The sample in question was blood, obtained before dendritic cell vaccination. This TCR came from a human donor with glioblastoma. The V gene is TRBV6-6, the J gene TRBJ1-1, with a weak D call TRBD1 (6 bases). The DNA of the CDR3 is TGTGCCAGCTCTCGAGGGACATCCATGAACACTGAAGCTTTCTTT. Its translation: CASSRGTSMNTEAFF.